The rows below give T cell receptor beta chains drawn from one sample of a study of OX40 agonist ivuxolimab in advanced cancers. The repertoire was sequenced with immunoSEQ multiplex PCR; TCRdb's copy has only in-frame clones and lacks some. The repertoire holds about 81,000 clones, with about 86% as singletons. Sequenced here: CD4+ or CD8+ T cells sorted from blood, sampled in a trial of the OX40 agonist ivuxolimab. Every receptor here comes from an adult with an advanced solid tumor such as melanoma, head and neck, liver or kidney cancer. Both conserved end residues are part of each CDR3. Each record gives: D gene, V gene, clone size, J gene, CDR3 DNA, CDR3 protein. The D gene is left open where the match is weak. Clone size is given for some rows only: seen once, a few or many times, or a class if the clone is expanded.

d_gene: -; v_gene: TRBV15; abundance: -; j_gene: TRBJ2-3; CDR3nt: TGTGCCACCAGCAGAGACTTTGGCACAGATACGCAGTATTTT; CDR3aa: CATSRDFGTDTQYF
d_gene: -; v_gene: TRBV5-1; abundance: few; j_gene: TRBJ1-6; CDR3nt: TGCGCCAGCAGCTTGGACGAGGTCTCTAATTCACCCCTCCACTTT; CDR3aa: CASSLDEVSNSPLHF
d_gene: TRBD2; v_gene: TRBV7-8; abundance: few; j_gene: TRBJ2-3; CDR3nt: TGTGCCAGCAGCTTGGGACTAGCGGGGAACACAGATACGCAGTATTTT; CDR3aa: CASSLGLAGNTDTQYF
d_gene: -; v_gene: TRBV5-6; abundance: -; j_gene: TRBJ2-3; CDR3nt: TGTGCCAGCAGCTTGGCCGGAAGGGGCGAGGATACGCAGTATTTT; CDR3aa: CASSLAGRGEDTQYF
d_gene: -; v_gene: TRBV11-3; abundance: -; j_gene: TRBJ2-2; CDR3nt: TGTGCCAGCAGCCTGAATGCGGCCTCCGGGGAGCTGTTTTTT; CDR3aa: CASSLNAASGELFF
d_gene: TRBD1; v_gene: TRBV4-3; abundance: -; j_gene: TRBJ1-2; CDR3nt: TGCGCCAGCAGCCAAGACTTTTGGACAGGGCCCCGGGATGGCTACACCTTC; CDR3aa: CASSQDFWTGPRDGYTF
d_gene: -; v_gene: TRBV11-2; abundance: few; j_gene: TRBJ2-7; CDR3nt: TGTGCCAGCAGCTTAGAAACGCAGGCCGCCTACGAGCAGTACTTC; CDR3aa: CASSLETQAAYEQYF
d_gene: -; v_gene: TRBV5-1; abundance: -; j_gene: TRBJ1-1; CDR3nt: TGCGCCAGCAGCTTGGGACTGACAGGAGCCGACACTGAAGCTTTCTTT; CDR3aa: CASSLGLTGADTEAFF
d_gene: -; v_gene: TRBV27; abundance: -; j_gene: TRBJ2-7; CDR3nt: TGTGCCACCTCCCAGGGACTTCTCTACGAGCAGTACTTC; CDR3aa: CATSQGLLYEQYF
d_gene: -; v_gene: TRBV5-4; abundance: -; j_gene: TRBJ1-6; CDR3nt: TGTGCCAGCAGCTTGATCGGCAGAGGGTCCTATAATTCACCCCTCCACTTT; CDR3aa: CASSLIGRGSYNSPLHF
d_gene: -; v_gene: TRBV7-8; abundance: -; j_gene: TRBJ2-1; CDR3nt: TGTGCCAGCAGCCAGACTTATGGTGAGCAGTTCTTC; CDR3aa: CASSQTYGEQFF
d_gene: -; v_gene: TRBV2; abundance: -; j_gene: TRBJ2-5; CDR3nt: TGTGCCAGCAGTGCGAGACAGATCCAAGAGACCCAGTACTTC; CDR3aa: CASSARQIQETQYF
d_gene: -; v_gene: TRBV28; abundance: -; j_gene: TRBJ1-2; CDR3nt: TGTGCCAGCAGGCGTCGGGGAAGTGGCTACACCTTC; CDR3aa: CASRRRGSGYTF
d_gene: -; v_gene: TRBV5-1; abundance: -; j_gene: TRBJ2-3; CDR3nt: TGCGCCAGCAGTTTGGCGAATACGCAGTATTTT; CDR3aa: CASSLANTQYF
d_gene: -; v_gene: TRBV7-8; abundance: -; j_gene: TRBJ2-5; CDR3nt: TGTGCCAGCCCTCTGGGGGAGACCCAGTACTTC; CDR3aa: CASPLGETQYF
d_gene: TRBD2; v_gene: TRBV4-3; abundance: -; j_gene: TRBJ2-2; CDR3nt: TGCGCCAGCAGCCAAGATCTAGCGGGAGTGGGTTACACCGGGGAGCTGTTTTTT; CDR3aa: CASSQDLAGVGYTGELFF
d_gene: -; v_gene: TRBV5-1; abundance: few; j_gene: TRBJ1-4; CDR3nt: TGCGCCAGCAGCTTTGCTGCAACTAATGAAAAACTGTTTTTT; CDR3aa: CASSFAATNEKLFF
d_gene: -; v_gene: TRBV28; abundance: -; j_gene: TRBJ1-1; CDR3nt: TGTGCCAGCAGTTTTCAGGGAAACACTGAAGCTTTCTTT; CDR3aa: CASSFQGNTEAFF
d_gene: -; v_gene: TRBV21-1; abundance: -; j_gene: TRBJ2-2; CDR3nt: TGTGCCAGATTTCGGGGGATGCAGGGAGCCGGGGAGCTGTTTTTT; CDR3aa: CARFRGMQGAGELFF
d_gene: TRBD1; v_gene: TRBV30; abundance: -; j_gene: TRBJ2-7; CDR3nt: TGTGCCTGCCGGGACAGGAGCTCCTACGAGCAGTACTTC; CDR3aa: CACRDRSSYEQYF
d_gene: -; v_gene: TRBV6-5; abundance: -; j_gene: TRBJ1-1; CDR3nt: TGTGCCAGCAGTTACTCCCAGGAGAACACTGAAGCTTTCTTT; CDR3aa: CASSYSQENTEAFF
d_gene: TRBD2; v_gene: TRBV4-3; abundance: -; j_gene: TRBJ2-3; CDR3nt: TGCGCCAGCAGCCAAGATAACCTAGCGGGAGGCACAGATACGCAGTATTTT; CDR3aa: CASSQDNLAGGTDTQYF
d_gene: TRBD1; v_gene: TRBV10-3; abundance: -; j_gene: TRBJ1-3; CDR3nt: TGTGCCATCAGCCCTGGGACAGACTCTGGAAACACCATATATTTT; CDR3aa: CAISPGTDSGNTIYF
d_gene: -; v_gene: TRBV28; abundance: -; j_gene: TRBJ1-6; CDR3nt: TGTGCCAGCAGTTTACGGGGCGTCTATAATTCACCCCTCCACTTT; CDR3aa: CASSLRGVYNSPLHF
d_gene: -; v_gene: TRBV5-1; abundance: -; j_gene: TRBJ1-1; CDR3nt: TGCGCCAGCAGCTTGGCAGCGGATGAAGCTTTCTTT; CDR3aa: CASSLAADEAFF
d_gene: TRBD1; v_gene: TRBV28; abundance: -; j_gene: TRBJ1-1; CDR3nt: TGTGCCAGCAGAGTAGGGGGCGTGGCTGAAGCTTTCTTT; CDR3aa: CASRVGGVAEAFF
d_gene: -; v_gene: TRBV9; abundance: -; j_gene: TRBJ2-1; CDR3nt: TGTGCCAGCAGCGTAAACGCAGCCTACAATGAGCAGTTCTTC; CDR3aa: CASSVNAAYNEQFF
d_gene: TRBD1; v_gene: TRBV28; abundance: -; j_gene: TRBJ1-1; CDR3nt: TGTGCCAGCAGTACAGCCGGGACAGGGAGGACTGAAGCTTTCTTT; CDR3aa: CASSTAGTGRTEAFF
d_gene: -; v_gene: TRBV7-8; abundance: -; j_gene: TRBJ2-3; CDR3nt: TGTGCCAGCAGCTTTTTTCCTGGAACAGCCCTTGACTCGGATACGCAGTATTTT; CDR3aa: CASSFFPGTALDSDTQYF
d_gene: TRBD1; v_gene: TRBV7-9; abundance: -; j_gene: TRBJ2-5; CDR3nt: TGTGCCAGCAGCCCAGACAGGGCTCCCAGACAAGAGACCCAGTACTTC; CDR3aa: CASSPDRAPRQETQYF
d_gene: TRBD1; v_gene: TRBV12-5; abundance: -; j_gene: TRBJ1-2; CDR3nt: TGTGCTAGTGGAACGATTCCCGGGACAGGTTATGGCTACACCTTC; CDR3aa: CASGTIPGTGYGYTF
d_gene: -; v_gene: TRBV6-1; abundance: -; j_gene: TRBJ1-1; CDR3nt: TGTGCCAGCGACAGGAACACTGAAGCTTTCTTT; CDR3aa: CASDRNTEAFF
d_gene: -; v_gene: TRBV6-5; abundance: once; j_gene: TRBJ2-7; CDR3nt: TGTGCCAGCAGTTCCTCTAATTACGAGCAGTACTTC; CDR3aa: CASSSSNYEQYF
d_gene: -; v_gene: TRBV6-5; abundance: -; j_gene: TRBJ1-2; CDR3nt: TGTGCCAGCAGTTACCTTCCGGCTAGAGGCTACACCTTC; CDR3aa: CASSYLPARGYTF
d_gene: -; v_gene: TRBV4-1; abundance: -; j_gene: TRBJ2-7; CDR3nt: TGCGCCAGCAGCCAAGGCACCTACGAGCAGTACTTC; CDR3aa: CASSQGTYEQYF
d_gene: TRBD1; v_gene: TRBV9; abundance: -; j_gene: TRBJ1-1; CDR3nt: TGTGCCAGCAGCGTAAAACAGGGGGATCCTGAAGCTTTCTTT; CDR3aa: CASSVKQGDPEAFF
d_gene: -; v_gene: TRBV27; abundance: -; j_gene: TRBJ1-4; CDR3nt: TGTGCCAGCAGTTTAACAGGGCTGGGGGAAAAACTGTTTTTT; CDR3aa: CASSLTGLGEKLFF